This T cell receptor (beta chain) was observed in a study of cytomegalovirus exposure and HLA in healthy donors. Primers: 60 Vbeta forward and 13 Jbeta reverse. Here immunoSEQ multiplex PCR was the method, and the copy in TCRdb shows in-frame clones only, minus some. The sample records roughly 150,000 clones, about 76% being singletons. CDR3 length equals 15 residues. The V end lost 4 bases, the J end lost 0 bases, and 11 bases lay between the germline ends. The germline V gene encodes CDR1 SGDLS and CDR2 YYNGEE. The J gene is TRBJ1-3, the V gene TRBV9, with D possibly matching TRBD1 (5 bases). Sequencing used PBMCs. The clonotype originates from a male donor in good health and CMV-seronegative. The CDR3 coding sequence is TGTGCCAGCAGCAACCGACAGAGCTCTGGAAACACCATATATTTT. It is translated as CASSNRQSSGNTIYF.